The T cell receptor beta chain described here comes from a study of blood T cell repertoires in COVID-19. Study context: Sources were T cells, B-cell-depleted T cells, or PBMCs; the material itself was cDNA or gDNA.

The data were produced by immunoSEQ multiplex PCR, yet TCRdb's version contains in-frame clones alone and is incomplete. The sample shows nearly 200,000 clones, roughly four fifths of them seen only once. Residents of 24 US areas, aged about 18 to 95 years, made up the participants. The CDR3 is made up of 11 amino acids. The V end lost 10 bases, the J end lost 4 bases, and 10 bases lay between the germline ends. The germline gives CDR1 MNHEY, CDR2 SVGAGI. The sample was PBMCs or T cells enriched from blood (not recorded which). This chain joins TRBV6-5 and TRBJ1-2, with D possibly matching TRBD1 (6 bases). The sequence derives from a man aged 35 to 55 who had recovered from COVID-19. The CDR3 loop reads CATKDSYGYTF. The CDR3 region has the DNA TGTGCCACCAAGGACAGCTATGGCTACACCTTC.